The T cell receptor (beta chain) under discussion was sequenced for a study of PD-1 blockade in mismatch repair-deficient tumors. Repertoires were generated with immunoSEQ multiplex PCR, while TCRdb's copy carries only in-frame clones and drops some. The sample lists over 100,000 clones; around three quarters were seen once. V was pared by 1 base and J by 0 bases, with 9 bases between. Germline V CDR1 and CDR2: SGHAT, FQDESV (reference sequence). The CDR3 loop spans 15 amino acids. Sequences were derived from peripheral blood, sampled 60 weeks after starting pembrolizumab. The chain couples TRBV11-1 to TRBJ1-2; D unclear. The sequence was obtained from an adult with mismatch repair-deficient cancer. The CDR3 is CASSLGQEANYGYTF. In nucleotides, the CDR3 is TGTGCCAGCAGCTTAGGGCAGGAAGCTAACTATGGCTACACCTTC.